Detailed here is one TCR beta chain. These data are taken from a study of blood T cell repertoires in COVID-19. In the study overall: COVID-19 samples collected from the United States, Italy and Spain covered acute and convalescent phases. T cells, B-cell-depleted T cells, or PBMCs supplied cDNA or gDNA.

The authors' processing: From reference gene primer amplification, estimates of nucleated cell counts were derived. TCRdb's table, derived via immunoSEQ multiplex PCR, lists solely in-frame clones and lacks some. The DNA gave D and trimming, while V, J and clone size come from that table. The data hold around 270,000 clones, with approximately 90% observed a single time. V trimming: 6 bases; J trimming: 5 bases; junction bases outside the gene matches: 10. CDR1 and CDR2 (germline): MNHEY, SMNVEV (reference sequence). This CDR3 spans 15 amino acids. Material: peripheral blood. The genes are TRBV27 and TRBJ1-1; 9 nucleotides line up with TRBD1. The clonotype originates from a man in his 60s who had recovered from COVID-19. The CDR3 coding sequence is TGTGCCAGCAGCAAAAAACAGGGGGCGGATACTGAAGCTTTCTTT. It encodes CASSKKQGADTEAFF.